Following are 14 T cell receptor beta chains from one sample sequenced in a study of cytomegalovirus exposure and HLA in healthy donors. PCR primers comprised 60 Vbeta and 13 Jbeta primers. Clones were sequenced by immunoSEQ multiplex PCR, and TCRdb holds only the in-frame ones, with some missing. The repertoire holds 150,000 to 200,000 clones, with under 90% as singletons. Sequencing was carried out using PBMCs. The origin of the receptors is a man between 18 and 35 years old in good health and CMV-seronegative.

The V gene is TRBV7-9, the J gene TRBJ2-3; 9 bases match TRBD2. The length of the CDR3 is 14 residues. V was pared by 1 base and J by 10 bases, with 6 bases of the junction left unmatched. Germline CDR1 reads SEHNR; CDR2 reads FQNEAQ (reference sequence). In DNA, the CDR3 is TGTGCCAGCAGCTTAGGCGGGGGGGGCTTCTCGCAGTATTTT. Its protein is CASSLGGGGFSQYF.

The chain carries TRBV5-4 and TRBJ2-7; TRBD1 matches 9 bases. CDR3 size: 15 residues. Germline CDR1 SGHNT, CDR2 YYREEE (reference sequence). Unmatched junction bases numbered 14, after V lost 4 bases and J lost 9 bases. The CDR3 spells CASSPKGQGGKGQYF. As DNA, the CDR3 is TGTGCCAGCAGCCCCAAGGGACAGGGAGGAAAAGGGCAGTACTTC.

On this clone: The same CDR3 also results from other DNA sequences found in this sample. The chain joins TRBV6-5 to TRBJ2-7, with unresolved D. Germline assignment: CDR1 MNHEY and CDR2 SVGAGI. Trimming shortened V by 6 bases and J by 1 base, and 4 bases separated the two germline ends. The CDR3 length is 11 residues. The chain's CDR3 is CASSPSYEQYF. DNA of the CDR3: TGTGCCAGCAGCCCGTCCTACGAGCAGTACTTC.

This clone was counted a few times. J is TRBJ1-2 and V is TRBV7-2; 8 bases align to TRBD1. Germline-derived CDR1 and CDR2 are SGHTA and FQGNSA. The CDR3 contains 16 residues. V lost 5 bases, J lost 3 bases, and 11 bases stayed unmatched. CDR3 sequence reads: CASSRPVDRVDYGYTF. The CDR3 nucleotides read TGTGCCAGCAGCCGACCGGTGGACAGGGTGGACTATGGCTACACCTTC.

The V gene is TRBV7-3, the J gene TRBJ2-2; TRBD2 is a possible D gene (5 bases). The germline gives CDR1 SGHTA, CDR2 FQGTGA. Trimming pared 3 bases from V and 0 bases from J, leaving 14 bases between. This CDR3 spans 17 amino acids. Here the CDR3 reads CASSFRDRGANTGELFF. The CDR3 coding sequence is TGTGCCAGCAGCTTCCGGGATCGTGGGGCGAACACCGGGGAGCTGTTTTTT.

The chain is built from TRBV2 and TRBJ2-5; D is undetermined. This CDR3 has 13 amino acids. CDR1 is SNHLY and CDR2 is FYNNEI in the germline V gene. Trimming stripped 7 bases from V and 4 bases from J, with 13 bases between. DNA for the CDR3: TGTGCCAGCACCCGGAGTTTCATAGAGACCCAGTACTTC. Translating it yields CASTRSFIETQYF. The whole variable domain, remainder taken from reference TRBV2 and TRBJ2-5, is EPEVTQTPSHQVTQMGQEVILRCVPISNHLYFYWYRQILGQKVEFLVSFYNNEISEKSEIFDDQFSVERPDGSNFTLKIRSTKLEDSAMYFCASTRSFIETQYFGPGTRLLVL.

V usage is TRBV28 and J usage is TRBJ1-2, with 7 bases identical to TRBD1. Germline CDR1 is MDHEN and CDR2 is SYDVKM. The CDR3 consists of 13 residues. The ends lost 6 bases at V and 6 bases at J; junction bases unmatched: 7. The CDR3 coding sequence is TGTGCCAGCAGGCGACAGGGTAGCAATGGCTACACCTTC. Amino acids: CASRRQGSNGYTF.

This chain uses TRBV19 with TRBJ2-3, with D uncertain. The CDR3 consists of 15 residues. V shed 2 bases and J shed 2 bases, with 11 bases lying between them. Germline V CDR1 and CDR2: LNHDA, SQIVND (reference sequence). CDR3 nucleotides: TGTGCCAGTAGTATAATGGCACCATCCACAGATACGCAGTATTTT. It specifies CASSIMAPSTDTQYF.

The V and J genes are TRBV5-6 and TRBJ1-3; D uncertain. V gave up 5 bases and J gave up 0 bases, with 15 bases separating them. The germline V gene encodes CDR1 SGHDT and CDR2 YYEEEE. This CDR3 spans 16 amino acids. CDR3 sequence: CASSPMGLNSGNTIYF. The CDR3 nucleotides are TGTGCCAGCAGTCCTATGGGCCTCAACTCTGGAAACACCATATATTTT.

The chain is built from TRBV6-1 and TRBJ2-7, with TRBD2 matching 12 bases. The junction had 6 bases not matched to a gene; V was cut back by 7 bases and J by 2 bases. The CDR3 runs to 15 residues. CDR1 is MNHNS and CDR2 is SASEGT in the germline V gene. Here the CDR3 DNA reads TGTGCCAGCAAACTACTAGCGGGAGGACCCTACGAGCAGTACTTC. Translation: CASKLLAGGPYEQYF.

V is TRBV13 and J is TRBJ2-3; a possible D gene is TRBD2 (6 bases). The V gene lost 7 bases and the J gene lost 6 bases, with 8 bases spanning the gap. The CDR3 has 11 residues. Germline V CDR1 and CDR2: PRHDT, FYEKMQ (reference sequence). The CDR3 nucleotides read TGTGCCAGCAACCGGGGGGATACGCAGTATTTT. It yields the protein CASNRGDTQYF. Complete variable domain (other parts from reference TRBV13 and TRBJ2-3): AAGVIQSPRHLIKEKRETATLKCYPIPRHDTVYWYQQGPGQDPQFLISFYEKMQSDKGSIPDRFSAQQFSDYHSELNMSSLELGDSALYFCASNRGDTQYFGPGTRLTVL.

The genes are TRBV27 and TRBJ2-7; D remains unclear. There are 13 residues in the CDR3. Trimming stripped 2 bases from V and 1 base from J, with 6 bases between. The germline V gene has CDR1 MNHEY and CDR2 SMNVEV (reference sequence). The DNA for the CDR3 is TGTGCCAGCAGTTTACGAGTATCCTACGAGCAGTACTTC. Protein: CASSLRVSYEQYF.

The V gene is TRBV6-1, the J gene TRBJ2-7; D might be TRBD1 (6 bases). V was clipped by 11 bases and J by 0 bases, with 14 bases between them. The CDR3 is 13 residues long. Germline loops: CDR1 MNHNS, CDR2 SASEGT. The CDR3 reads CALSADSSYEQYF. The CDR3 nucleotides are TGTGCCCTCAGCGCGGACAGCTCCTACGAGCAGTACTTC.

This sequence joins TRBV19 and TRBJ2-2; 14 bases map to TRBD2. The CDR3 length is 18 residues. After removal of 6 bases from V and 6 bases from J, the junction contained 12 bases not matched to a gene. Germline V lookup: CDR1 LNHDA, CDR2 SQIVND (reference sequence). CDR3 bases: TGTGCCAGTAGCGCCGGGACTAGCGGGAGAGGTAGGGCCGGGGAGCTGTTTTTT. Protein product: CASSAGTSGRGRAGELFF.